The rows below give T cell receptor beta chains drawn from one sample of a study of cytomegalovirus exposure and HLA in healthy donors. Generated by immunoSEQ multiplex PCR, the TCRdb table keeps only in-frame clones and is missing some. Here the sample table reports tens of thousands of clones. The sample taken for sequencing was PBMCs. These TCRs come from a woman in her thirties in good health and CMV-seropositive. Each CDR3 is given with its conserved first and last residue. Each record gives: CDR3 length, V gene, J gene, CDR3 protein.

17	TRBV25-1	TRBJ2-1	CASSPQGQGLSYNEQFF
16	TRBV18	TRBJ2-3	CASSPSGGTLTDTQYF
16	TRBV5-1	TRBJ2-6	CASSLVALEGANVLTF
15	TRBV18	TRBJ2-1	CASSPPVPGGNEQFF
14	TRBV19	TRBJ2-5	CASSIGAAQETQYF
15	TRBV30	TRBJ2-1	CARLGVGGLANEQFF
15	TRBV5-6	TRBJ1-4	CASSAQGRGDEKLFF
21	TRBV19	TRBJ1-5	CASSTRAQRDRGKYSNQPQHF
16	TRBV28	TRBJ2-7	CASSLSRGGLMNEQYF
16	TRBV6-5	TRBJ2-7	CASSYALERGGYEQYF
14	TRBV11-2	TRBJ1-1	CASSYTGRGTEAFF
16	TRBV7-6	TRBJ2-7	CASSINPLRGVEEQYF
14	TRBV19	TRBJ2-1	CASSIAGTYNEQFF
14	TRBV6-6	TRBJ1-4	CASSYSRANEKLFF
15	TRBV18	TRBJ2-2	CASSPGGSDTGELFF
16	TRBV5-1	TRBJ2-6	CASSWTSGAGANVLTF
15	TRBV11-2	TRBJ2-5	CASSLVASRLETQYF
18	TRBV30	TRBJ1-1	CAWSGLVTGGAEYTEAFF
11	TRBV2	TRBJ2-1	CARSVLSEQFF
15	TRBV28	TRBJ2-7	CASSSSGGLTYEQYF
11	TRBV29-1	TRBJ2-2	CSVADSGELFF
15	TRBV19	TRBJ2-5	CASSINAGEGETQYF
12	TRBV5-6	TRBJ2-2	CASSRLGGELFF
14	TRBV6-1	TRBJ2-7	CASIRSGGAYEQYF
15	TRBV4-2	TRBJ2-5	CASSPSGRAMETQYF
13	TRBV10-2	TRBJ1-1	CASTSVRDTEAFF
13	TRBV28	TRBJ2-7	CASSSLDRGRQYF
13	TRBV11-3	TRBJ1-1	CASSLLMNTEAFF
17	TRBV9	TRBJ1-2	CASSARDRQGARNGYTF
16	TRBV4-2	TRBJ2-7	CASSQENSGDSYEQYF
16	TRBV11-3	TRBJ2-1	CASSLVPRGSYNEQFF
14	TRBV27	TRBJ2-7	CASSSNGGPYEQYF
15	TRBV5-1	TRBJ1-1	CASSLGQGSNTEAFF
15	TRBV19	TRBJ2-1	CASKGTSGRVNEQFF
12	TRBV29-1	TRBJ1-1	CSARTGEGEAFF
15	TRBV11-2	TRBJ2-2	CASSPLSGNTGELFF
14	TRBV28	TRBJ2-3	CASKIGISTDTQYF
15	TRBV5-1	TRBJ2-1	CGSSSWGGQYNEQFF
14	TRBV5-4	TRBJ2-7	CASSTRLAGVKQYF
13	TRBV11-2	TRBJ1-2	CASSPQGSVGYTF
13	TRBV6-5	TRBJ1-1	CASTIQGATEAFF
14	TRBV30	TRBJ2-2	CAWPGTGNTGELFF
15	TRBV4-1	TRBJ2-1	CASSHAGLPRGEQFF
14	TRBV30	TRBJ2-7	CAWQVGQGSSEQYF
15	TRBV2	TRBJ1-5	CASRGRDRVDQPQHF
13	TRBV19	TRBJ1-5	CASSGDRNQPQHF
16	TRBV19	TRBJ1-5	CASRGPQGGSNQPQHF
14	TRBV5-1	TRBJ2-1	CASSLAVSYNEQFF